These 29 T cell receptor beta chains share one sample of origin, sequenced in a study of T cells expressing NK-cell markers (dated by TCRdb to 2020 to 2021). Library preparation employed 5' RACE. This sample was sequenced with an Illumina HiSeq 2000. After the reads were reprocessed by TCRdb, one entry was made per CDR3 protein sequence, with no DNA. The data table for this sample lists 440,000 or so distinct CDR3 sequences. Jointly, the top ten make up more than 7% of the sample. Sequencing input: blood T cells: a sorted CD56 or NKG2C T cell subset, CD4+ or CD8+ T cells, or bulk PBMC T cells (not recorded which). All receptors derive from a woman between 18 and 70 years old in good health.

This chain's CDR3 is CASSLSQGAAFF. V is TRBV7-2 and J is TRBJ1-1; TCRdb proposes TRBD1, but this gene call is untestable without DNA. This CDR3 has 12 amino acids. Germline lookup yields CDR1 SGHTA and CDR2 FQGNSA.

This chain joins TRBV7-9 and TRBJ2-3; the D gene TCRdb calls, TRBD1, cannot be checked with no DNA. The CDR3 consists of 12 residues. Germline CDR1 reads SEHNR; CDR2 reads FQNEAQ (reference sequence). The CDR3: CASSFGTGTQYF.

The J gene is TRBJ2-1, the V gene TRBV12-3 or TRBV12-4; TCRdb reports TRBD2, a call that lacks DNA to check it against. The length of the CDR3 is 15 residues. The CDR3 is CASRLLAGKYNEQFF.

The V and J genes are TRBV6-1 and TRBJ2-1; the TCRdb D gene call, TRBD2, has no DNA to confirm it. CDR1 is MNHNS and CDR2 is SASEGT in the germline V gene. This CDR3 contains 18 residues. The CDR3 sequence is CASREMIAGIPRGNEQFF.

J is TRBJ2-1 and V is TRBV5-1; TCRdb returns TRBD2, unconfirmable since there is no DNA. The CDR3 runs 15 residues. The germline gives CDR1 SGHRS, CDR2 YFSETQ. CDR3 residues: CASSSAGESYNEQFF.

The rearrangement joins TRBV20-1 to TRBJ2-5; the D gene TCRdb calls, TRBD1, cannot be checked with no DNA. Germline CDR1 is DFQATT and CDR2 is SNEGSKA (reference sequence). This CDR3 spans 12 amino acids. CDR3: CSAAGGQGTQYF.

The chain combines TRBV10-2 with TRBJ2-1. Germline lookup yields CDR1 WSHSY and CDR2 SAAADI. The CDR3 length is 13 residues. The CDR3 region is CASRVGTYNEQFF.

The chain has TRBV5-1 and TRBJ2-7; lacking DNA, the TRBD2 call made by TCRdb goes unchecked. CDR1 and CDR2 from the germline V gene are SGHRS and YFSETQ. The CDR3 length is 18 residues. CDR3 sequence reads: CASSLGLAGGQEVYEQYF.

The chain employs TRBV7-2 and TRBJ2-7; the D call from TCRdb, TRBD2, cannot be confirmed without DNA. Germline assignment: CDR1 SGHTA and CDR2 FQGNSA. The length of the CDR3 is 15 residues. The CDR3 sequence is CASSLEGRAGYEQYF.

The chain links TRBV28 to TRBJ2-2; TCRdb's assignment of TRBD2 cannot be checked, as there is no DNA. The germline CDR1 and CDR2 sequences are MDHEN and SYDVKM. The length of the CDR3 is 15 residues. CDR3 amino acids: CAIHSGEQADGELFF.

This rearrangement joins TRBV27 to TRBJ1-1; the TRBD1 assignment by TCRdb is unverifiable without DNA. Germline values: CDR1 MNHEY, CDR2 SMNVEV (reference sequence). The CDR3 runs 13 residues. CDR3 residues: CASIGQGDTEAFF.

This chain uses TRBV27 with TRBJ1-6; the TCRdb D gene call, TRBD1, has no DNA to confirm it. CDR3 length: 16 residues. Germline values: CDR1 MNHEY, CDR2 SMNVEV (reference sequence). The CDR3 reads CASSSPRDRDNSPLHF.

V is TRBV7-8 and J is TRBJ2-7; TCRdb's D call of TRBD1 is untestable without DNA. The germline V gene encodes CDR1 SGHVS and CDR2 FQNEAQ. This CDR3 has 13 amino acids. CDR3: CASSPRGDYEQYF.

The V call is TRBV29-1, the J call TRBJ2-4; TCRdb gives TRBD1 as the D gene, but with no DNA this cannot be confirmed. Germline V gives CDR1 SQVTM, CDR2 ANQGSEA. The CDR3 is 12 residues long. Here the CDR3 reads CSVVRQGVTQYF.

The chain employs TRBV3-1 and TRBJ2-7; TCRdb indicates TRBD1, and absent DNA this call remains unverified. The germline gives CDR1 LGHDT, CDR2 YNNKEL (reference sequence). This CDR3 is 13 amino acids long. This CDR3 reads CASSQGTGNEQYF.

The rearrangement uses TRBV7-6 and TRBJ2-5; no DNA is available, so the TRBD2 call from TCRdb remains unchecked. CDR1 and CDR2 (germline): SGHVS, FNYEAQ. This CDR3 region has 17 residues. The CDR3: CASSLEGGLTGQETQYF. The entire variable domain, with the rest obtained from reference TRBV7-6 and TRBJ2-5, is as follows: GAGVSQSPRYKVTKRGQDVALRCDPISGHVSLYWYRQALGQGPEFLTYFNYEAQQDKSGLPNDRFSAERPEGSISTLTIQRTEQRDSAMYRCASSLEGGLTGQETQYFGPGTRLLVL.

This chain links TRBV10-3 with TRBJ2-1; TCRdb picks TRBD1, but there is no DNA to check that call. The CDR3 has 16 residues. Per germline, CDR1 ENHRY and CDR2 SYGVKD. CDR3: CAISESLMPPYNEQFF.

The chain joins TRBV20-1 to TRBJ2-1; TCRdb calls TRBD2, which cannot be checked without DNA. There are 14 residues in the CDR3. The germline CDR1 and CDR2 sequences are DFQATT and SNEGSKA (reference sequence). CDR3 amino acids: CSAKTSGARNEQFF.

This chain connects TRBV29-1 to TRBJ2-3; TCRdb gives TRBD1 as the D gene, but with no DNA this cannot be confirmed. CDR3 length: 13 amino acids. Germline V gene lookup returns CDR1 SQVTM and CDR2 ANQGSEA. CDR3 sequence: CSVVEGATDTQYF.

The chain has TRBV7-8 and TRBJ2-3; TCRdb designates TRBD2, a call that cannot be tested without DNA. This CDR3 has 13 amino acids. CDR1 SGHVS and CDR2 FQNEAQ come from the germline V gene. This CDR3 reads CASKKRGTDTQYF.

The rearrangement joins TRBV29-1 to TRBJ2-3; without DNA, the TCRdb call of TRBD1 cannot be checked. CDR1 and CDR2 (germline): SQVTM, ANQGSEA. The CDR3 is 15 residues long. The CDR3 loop is CSVAGNREATDTQYF.

This sequence joins TRBV5-1 and TRBJ2-2. Germline V lookup: CDR1 SGHRS, CDR2 YFSETQ. The CDR3 sequence is 17 residues long. The CDR3 sequence is CASSYWSQAANTGELFF. The whole variable domain, remainder taken from reference TRBV5-1 and TRBJ2-2, is KAGVTQTPRYLIKTRGQQVTLSCSPISGHRSVSWYQQTPGQGLQFLFEYFSETQRNKGNFPGRFSGRQFSNSRSEMNVSTLELGDSALYLCASSYWSQAANTGELFFGEGSRLTVL.

V usage is TRBV10-3 and J usage is TRBJ2-7; TCRdb picks TRBD2, but there is no DNA to check that call. This CDR3 is 16 amino acids long. Germline lookup yields CDR1 ENHRY and CDR2 SYGVKD. CDR3 sequence: CAISGTSFSNSYEQYF.

The J gene is TRBJ2-3, the V gene TRBV7-3; the TCRdb D gene call, TRBD2, has no DNA to confirm it. From germline, CDR1 is SGHTA and CDR2 FQGTGA. This CDR3 contains 14 residues. The CDR3 here is CASSWTSGKGTQYF. Looking up the rest from reference TRBV7-3 and TRBJ2-3 gives the full variable domain: GAGVSQTPSNKVTEKGKYVELRCDPISGHTALYWYRQSLGQGPEFLIYFQGTGAADDSGLPNDRFFAVRPEGSVSTLKIQRTERGDSAVYLCASSWTSGKGTQYFGPGTRLTVL.

This chain links TRBV7-9 with TRBJ2-3; with no DNA, the TCRdb D assignment of TRBD1 cannot be verified. The CDR3 covers 15 residues. Germline V lookup: CDR1 SEHNR, CDR2 FQNEAQ (reference sequence). CDR3 sequence reads: CASSPGQSMADTQYF.

V usage is TRBV11-1 and J usage is TRBJ2-2; as DNA is missing, the TRBD2 call by TCRdb cannot be tested. The CDR3 contains 18 residues. The germline V gene has CDR1 SGHAT and CDR2 FQDESV (reference sequence). The CDR3 spells CASSPGLAGGTTTGELFF.

The chain is built from TRBV3-1 and TRBJ2-5. This CDR3 spans 13 amino acids. Germline CDR1 LGHDT, CDR2 YNNKEL (reference sequence). The CDR3 reads CASSQGWSETQYF.

This rearrangement joins TRBV29-1 to TRBJ2-7; the TCRdb D gene call, TRBD1, has no DNA to confirm it. CDR3 length: 13 residues. Germline lookup yields CDR1 SQVTM and CDR2 ANQGSEA. The CDR3 region is CSVTPDNSYEQYF.

The V call is TRBV5-6, the J call TRBJ2-7; checking the TCRdb D call of TRBD1 is not possible without DNA. This CDR3 has 17 residues. Per the germline V gene, CDR1 is SGHDT and CDR2 is YYEEEE. The CDR3 reads CASSSLPPAPLGNEQYF. Based on the CDR3 plus reference TRBV5-6 and TRBJ2-7, the full variable domain is DAGVTQSPTHLIKTRGQQVTLRCSPKSGHDTVSWYQQALGQGPQFIFQYYEEEERQRGNFPDRFSGHQFPNYSSELNVNALLLGDSALYLCASSSLPPAPLGNEQYFGPGTRLTVT.